The 14 T cell receptor beta chains listed next were all sequenced from one sample in a study of CD8 T cells in Susac syndrome. RNA in amounts of roughly 0.45 to 1 ug was reverse transcribed with random hexamers. TCRdb re-called the immunoSEQ multiplex PCR reads with MiXCR, one entry per CDR3 protein. The data show 250,000 to 350,000 distinct CDR3 sequences, 92% seen once. Sequencing was done on a sample of CD4+ T cells from PBMCs. These TCRs come from a human donor with multiple sclerosis.

The V gene is TRBV30, the J gene TRBJ1-5; D is undetermined. From germline, CDR1 is GTSNPN and CDR2 SVGIG (reference sequence). CDR3 size: 13 residues. Trimming took off 3 bases at V and 1 base at J, with 7 bases between the two ends. The CDR3 reads CAWSQRSNQPQHF. In DNA form, the CDR3 reads TGTGCCTGGAGCCAACGGAGCAATCAGCCCCAGCATTTT.

V usage is TRBV20-1 and J usage is TRBJ2-3; 8 nucleotides agree with TRBD2. The V gene end was trimmed by 7 bases and the J gene end by 1 base; junction bases not matched to a gene: 4. The germline CDR1 and CDR2 sequences are DFQATT and SNEGSKA (reference sequence). The CDR3 contains 13 residues. CDR3 bases: TGCAGTGTGCCCGGGAGGGGCACAGATACGCAGTATTTT. The encoded protein is CSVPGRGTDTQYF.

CDR3: CASSLSRQGMNTEAFF. CDR3 nucleotide sequence: TGCGCCAGCAGCTTGTCCCGGCAGGGAATGAACACTGAAGCTTTCTTT. The rearrangement joins TRBV5-1 to TRBJ1-1, with D perhaps TRBD1 (5 bases). The CDR3 loop spans 16 amino acids. Trimming took 1 base from V and 0 from J, leaving 13 bases between them. Germline V gene lookup returns CDR1 SGHRS and CDR2 YFSETQ.

This chain joins TRBV6-6 and TRBJ2-5; D is perhaps TRBD2 (6 bases). The CDR3 contains 14 residues. Germline CDR1 MNHNY, CDR2 SVGAGI (reference sequence). V gave up 8 bases and J gave up 3 bases, with 16 bases separating them. CDR3 nucleotides: TGTGCCAGCTGGACTACGATTGCAAAAGAGACCCAGTACTTC. This translates into CASWTTIAKETQYF.

A single count supports this clonotype. The chain joins TRBV18 to TRBJ2-2; a weak D match, TRBD2 (6 bases). Germline CDR1 KGHSH, CDR2 LQKENI. The V and J ends lost 3 bases and 3 bases respectively, with 20 bases between them. This CDR3 region has 18 residues. The CDR3 bases are TGTGCCAGCTCACCTTGGATGGGGGGAGCGGTGGACACCGGGGAGCTGTTTTTT. It encodes CASSPWMGGAVDTGELFF. Filled out from reference TRBV18 and TRBJ2-2, the complete variable domain reads NAGVMQNPRHLVRRRGQEARLRCSPMKGHSHVYWYRQLPEEGLKFMVYLQKENIIDESGMPKERFSAEFPKEGPSILRIQQVVRGDSAAYFCASSPWMGGAVDTGELFFGEGSRLTVL.

The V and J genes are TRBV4-3 and TRBJ2-2; D possibly corresponds to TRBD2 (5 bases). Trimming removed 0 bases at V and 5 bases at J, with 13 bases between. Looked up from germline, CDR1 is LGHNA and CDR2 is YSLEER. The CDR3 extends over 16 amino acids. CDR3 loop: CASSQDLAEGTGELFF. The CDR3 nucleotides read TGCGCCAGCAGCCAAGATTTGGCCGAGGGAACCGGGGAGCTGTTTTTT.

The chain combines TRBV5-1 with TRBJ1-5, with D possibly matching TRBD1 (5 bases). The V gene lost 4 bases and the J gene lost 9 bases, with 20 bases spanning the gap. Germline loops: CDR1 SGHRS, CDR2 YFSETQ. The CDR3 contains 15 residues. The CDR3: CASSQGDSPNGPQHF. In DNA form, the CDR3 reads TGCGCCAGCAGCCAGGGAGACAGCCCAAACGGGCCCCAGCATTTT.

The V call is TRBV4-2, the J call TRBJ1-2; 8 nucleotides match TRBD1. Unmatched junction bases numbered 7, after V lost 0 bases and J lost 7 bases. The germline V gene has CDR1 LGHNA and CDR2 YNFKEQ. This CDR3 has 15 amino acids. The CDR3 DNA sequence: TGTGCCAGCAGCCAAGAGAGCCGGGACAGGAGTGGCTACACCTTC. Protein product: CASSQESRDRSGYTF.

The chain uses TRBV6-1 and TRBJ2-2; 8 nucleotides match TRBD1. The CDR3 loop spans 14 amino acids. Germline CDR1 and CDR2: MNHNS and SASEGT. Trimming at V came to 6 bases and at J to 4 bases, leaving 4 bases not matched to a gene. CDR3: CASRRQGPTGELFF. For the CDR3, the DNA is TGTGCCAGCAGAAGACAGGGGCCCACCGGGGAGCTGTTTTTT.

The gene calls are TRBV23-1 and TRBJ2-2; D not certain. TRBV23-1 is placed among ORFs of uncertain function. The CDR3 is 14 amino acids. V lost 3 bases and J 5 bases, leaving 10 bases between the germline ends. This CDR3 reads CASSHCTETGELFF. The CDR3 nucleotides read TGCGCCAGCAGTCATTGTACAGAGACCGGGGAGCTGTTTTTT.

The rearrangement joins TRBV7-9 to TRBJ1-4; D not certain. Trimming took off 5 bases at V and 8 bases at J, with 9 bases between the two ends. CDR1 is SEHNR and CDR2 is FQNEAQ in the germline V gene (reference sequence). The CDR3 has 12 amino acids. In DNA, the CDR3 is TGTGCCAGCAGCCCGGACGTCGAAAAACTGTTTTTT. Protein: CASSPDVEKLFF.

The chain recombines TRBV19 with TRBJ1-4; a possible D gene is TRBD1 (5 bases). Germline V gene sequence: CDR1 LNHDA, CDR2 SQIVND (reference sequence). The V end lost 5 bases, the J end lost 8 bases, and 18 bases lay between the germline ends. The CDR3 has 15 residues. CDR3 DNA: TGTGCCAGTAGTGATCGCCAGGGCGAAGGGGAAAAACTGTTTTTT. As protein: CASSDRQGEGEKLFF.

The chain couples TRBV20-1 to TRBJ1-2, with D uncertain. Germline lookup yields CDR1 DFQATT and CDR2 SNEGSKA (reference sequence). The V and J ends lost 6 bases and 1 base respectively, with 12 bases between them. The CDR3 is 13 residues long. Here the CDR3 reads CSAIGGDNYGYTF. The CDR3 bases are TGCAGTGCGATCGGCGGGGATAACTATGGCTACACCTTC.

This chain joins TRBV5-1 and TRBJ2-3, with 7 nucleotides matching TRBD2. The ends lost 4 bases at V and 0 bases at J; junction bases unmatched: 8. Germline CDR1 reads SGHRS; CDR2 reads YFSETQ. The CDR3 has 16 amino acids. CDR3 DNA sequence: TGCGCCAGCAGCCCACGACTAGCAGAAAGCACAGATACGCAGTATTTT. It specifies CASSPRLAESTDTQYF.